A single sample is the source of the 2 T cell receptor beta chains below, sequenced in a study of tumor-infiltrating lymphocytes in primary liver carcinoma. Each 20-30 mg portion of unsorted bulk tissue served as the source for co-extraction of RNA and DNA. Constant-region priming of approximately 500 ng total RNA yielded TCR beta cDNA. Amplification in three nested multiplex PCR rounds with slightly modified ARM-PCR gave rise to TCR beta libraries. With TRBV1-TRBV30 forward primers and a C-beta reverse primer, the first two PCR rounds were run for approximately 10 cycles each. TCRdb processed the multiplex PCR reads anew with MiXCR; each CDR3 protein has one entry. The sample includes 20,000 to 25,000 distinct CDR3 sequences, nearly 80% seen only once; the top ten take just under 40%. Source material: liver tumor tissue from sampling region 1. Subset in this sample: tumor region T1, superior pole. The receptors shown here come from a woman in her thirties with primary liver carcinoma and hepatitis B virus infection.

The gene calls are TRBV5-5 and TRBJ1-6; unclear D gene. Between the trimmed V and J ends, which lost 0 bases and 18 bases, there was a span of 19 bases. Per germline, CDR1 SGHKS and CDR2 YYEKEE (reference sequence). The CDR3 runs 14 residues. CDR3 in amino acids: CASSLDVSSSLPHF. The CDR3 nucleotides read TGTGCCAGCAGCTTGGACGTCAGTAGTTCACTCCCCCACTTT.

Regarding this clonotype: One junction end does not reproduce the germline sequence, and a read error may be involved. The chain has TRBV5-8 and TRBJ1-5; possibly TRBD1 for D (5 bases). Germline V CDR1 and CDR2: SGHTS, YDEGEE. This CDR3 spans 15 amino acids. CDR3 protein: CASSFRDGDRQPQHF. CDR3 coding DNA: TGTGCCAGCAGCTTCCGGGACGGGGATCGTCAGCCCCAACATTTT.